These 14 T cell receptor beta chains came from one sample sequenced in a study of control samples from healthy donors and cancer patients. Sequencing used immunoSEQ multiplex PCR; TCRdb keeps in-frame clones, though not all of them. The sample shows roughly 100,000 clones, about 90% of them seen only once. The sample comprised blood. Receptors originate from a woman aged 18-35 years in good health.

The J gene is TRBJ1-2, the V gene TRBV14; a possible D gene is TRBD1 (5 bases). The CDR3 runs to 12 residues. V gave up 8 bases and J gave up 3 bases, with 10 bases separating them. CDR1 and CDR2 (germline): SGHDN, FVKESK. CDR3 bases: TGTGCCAGCTCAGTGGGGGACTATGGCTACACCTTC. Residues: CASSVGDYGYTF.

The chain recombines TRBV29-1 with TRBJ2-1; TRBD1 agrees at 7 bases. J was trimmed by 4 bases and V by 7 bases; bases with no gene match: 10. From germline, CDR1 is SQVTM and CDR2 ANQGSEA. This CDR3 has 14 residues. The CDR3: CSATRDSQYNEQFF. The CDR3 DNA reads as TGCAGCGCCACCCGGGACAGCCAATACAATGAGCAGTTCTTC.

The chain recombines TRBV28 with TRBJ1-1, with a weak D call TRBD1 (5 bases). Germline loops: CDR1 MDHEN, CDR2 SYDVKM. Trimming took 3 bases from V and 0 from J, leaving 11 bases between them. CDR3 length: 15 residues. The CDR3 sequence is CASSLSRGMNTEAFF. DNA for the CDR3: TGTGCCAGCAGTTTGTCCCGGGGCATGAACACTGAAGCTTTCTTT.

The DNA for the CDR3 is TGTGCCAGCAGCTCTTCGGTAAACACCATATATTTT. Protein product: CASSSSVNTIYF. V and J are TRBV11-2 and TRBJ1-3, with D unresolved. Trimming shortened V by 4 bases and J by 6 bases, and 7 bases separated the two germline ends. From germline, CDR1 is SGHAT and CDR2 FQNNGV. The CDR3 extends over 12 amino acids. The full variable domain, in which reference TRBV11-2 and TRBJ1-3 provide the parts outside the CDR3, is EAGVAQSPRYKIIEKRQSVAFWCNPISGHATLYWYQQILGQGPKLLIQFQNNGVVDDSQLPKDRFSAERLKGVDSTLKIQPAKLEDSAVYLCASSSSVNTIYFGEGSWLTVV.

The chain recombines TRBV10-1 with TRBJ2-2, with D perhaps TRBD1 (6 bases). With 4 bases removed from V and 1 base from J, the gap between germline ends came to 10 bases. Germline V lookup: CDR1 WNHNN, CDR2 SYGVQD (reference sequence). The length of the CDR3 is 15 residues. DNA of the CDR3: TGCGCCAGCAGTGTTGGGACACAGAACACCGGGGAGCTGTTTTTT. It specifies CASSVGTQNTGELFF.

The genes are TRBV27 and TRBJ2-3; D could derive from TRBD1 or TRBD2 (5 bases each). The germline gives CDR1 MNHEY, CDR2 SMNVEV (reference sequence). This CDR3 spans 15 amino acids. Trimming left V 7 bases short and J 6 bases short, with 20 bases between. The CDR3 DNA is TGTGCCAGCAACCCCGGGACGGCCACGGCGGATACGCAGTATTTT. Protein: CASNPGTATADTQYF.

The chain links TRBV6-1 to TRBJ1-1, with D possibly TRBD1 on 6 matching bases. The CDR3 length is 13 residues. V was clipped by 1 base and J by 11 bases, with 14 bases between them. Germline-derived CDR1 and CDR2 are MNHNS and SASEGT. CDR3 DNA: TGTGCCAGCAGTGAAGTTAGGGGGGGGATCGCTTTCTTT. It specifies CASSEVRGGIAFF.

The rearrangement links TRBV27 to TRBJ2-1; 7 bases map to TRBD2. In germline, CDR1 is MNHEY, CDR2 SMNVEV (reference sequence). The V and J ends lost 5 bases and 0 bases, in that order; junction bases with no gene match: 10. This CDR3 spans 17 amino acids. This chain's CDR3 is CASSPLTAGSSYNEQFF. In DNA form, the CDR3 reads TGTGCCAGCAGTCCATTGACAGCGGGAAGCTCCTACAATGAGCAGTTCTTC.

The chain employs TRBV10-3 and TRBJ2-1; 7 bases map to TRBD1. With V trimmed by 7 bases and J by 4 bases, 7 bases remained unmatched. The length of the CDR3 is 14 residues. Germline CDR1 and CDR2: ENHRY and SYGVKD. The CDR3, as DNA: TGTGCCATCACCCGACAGGGTCCGTACAATGAGCAGTTCTTC. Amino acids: CAITRQGPYNEQFF.

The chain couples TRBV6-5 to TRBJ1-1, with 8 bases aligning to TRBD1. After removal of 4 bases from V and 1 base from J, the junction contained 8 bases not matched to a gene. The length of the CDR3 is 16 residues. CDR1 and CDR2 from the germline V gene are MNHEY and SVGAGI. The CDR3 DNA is TGTGCCAGCAGTTCCTGGCAGGGGGCGTCGAACACTGAAGCTTTCTTT. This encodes CASSSWQGASNTEAFF.

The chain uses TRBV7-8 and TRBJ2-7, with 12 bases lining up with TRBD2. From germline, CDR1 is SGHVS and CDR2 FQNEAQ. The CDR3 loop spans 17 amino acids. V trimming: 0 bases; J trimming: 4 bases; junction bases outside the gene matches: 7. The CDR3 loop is CASSLALSSGGAYEQYF. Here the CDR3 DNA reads TGTGCCAGCAGCTTAGCCCTGTCTAGCGGGGGGGCTTACGAGCAGTACTTC.

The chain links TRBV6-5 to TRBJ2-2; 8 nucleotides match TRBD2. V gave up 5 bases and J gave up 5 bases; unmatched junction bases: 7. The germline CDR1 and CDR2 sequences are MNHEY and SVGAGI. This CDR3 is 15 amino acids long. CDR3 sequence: CASSTGGAGTGELFF. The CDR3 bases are TGTGCCAGCAGTACCGGGGGGGCCGGGACCGGGGAGCTGTTTTTT.

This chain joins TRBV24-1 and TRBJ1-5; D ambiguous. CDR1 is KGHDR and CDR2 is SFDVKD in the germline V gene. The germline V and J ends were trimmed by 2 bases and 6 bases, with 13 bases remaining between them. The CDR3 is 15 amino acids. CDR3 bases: TGTGCCACCAGTGATTCCGGAGGAGTCGCTCAGCCCCAGCATTTT. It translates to CATSDSGGVAQPQHF.

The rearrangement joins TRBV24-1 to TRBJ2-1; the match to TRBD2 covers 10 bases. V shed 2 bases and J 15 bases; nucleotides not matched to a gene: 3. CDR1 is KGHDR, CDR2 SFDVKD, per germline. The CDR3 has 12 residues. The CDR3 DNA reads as TGTGCCACCAGTGATTCCGGGACTAGCGTGTTCTTC. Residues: CATSDSGTSVFF.